The 15 T cell receptor beta chains presented below share a single source sample, sequenced in a study of type 1 regulatory T cells. Using its own MiXCR run on the reads, TCRdb lists one record per CDR3 protein. The repertoire includes about 68,000 distinct CDR3 sequences, about 62% of them detected once, and 7.6% sits in the top ten. What these receptors recognize is not known. The sequenced material came from cultured T cells, either the whole culture or a sorted T cell fraction (not recorded which). Subset meaning: Tr1-enriched cell product generated in vitro against host alloantigens. These receptors were obtained from a human donor in good health.

As DNA, the CDR3 is TGTGCCAGCAGCTTGGTGCCCGGGACCGACTATGGCTACACCTTC. Amino acids: CASSLVPGTDYGYTF. The chain carries TRBV7-9 and TRBJ1-2; maybe TRBD1 (5 bases). Germline assignment: CDR1 SEHNR and CDR2 FQNEAQ (reference sequence). Trimming removed 3 bases from V and 3 bases from J, with 14 bases in between. This CDR3 region has 15 residues.

This clonotype occurred a few times. This chain joins TRBV20-1 and TRBJ1-5; tentative D call: TRBD1 (5 bases). The CDR3 totals 18 residues. Deletions cut 0 bases from V and 1 base from J, with 19 bases between. Germline V gene lookup returns CDR1 DFQATT and CDR2 SNEGSKA (reference sequence). The CDR3 loop reads CSARDSLVGHLSNQPQHF. As DNA, the CDR3 is TGCAGTGCTAGAGATTCTTTGGTTGGACACTTGAGCAATCAGCCCCAGCATTTT.

V and J are TRBV20-1 and TRBJ2-5, with 7 bases fitting TRBD2. V dropped 1 base and J dropped 9; count of bases not matched to a gene: 5. This CDR3 spans 12 amino acids. Germline CDR1 is DFQATT and CDR2 is SNEGSKA (reference sequence). This chain's CDR3 is CSARVGGSSQYF. DNA for the CDR3: TGCAGTGCTAGAGTTGGCGGGAGCTCCCAGTACTTC.

This clonotype was detected only a few times. V gene TRBV5-1 combines with J gene TRBJ2-1; D call uncertain. The germline V and J ends were trimmed by 5 bases and 9 bases, with 15 bases remaining between them. Germline-derived CDR1 and CDR2 are SGHRS and YFSETQ. This CDR3 contains 13 residues. CDR3 residues: CASRGVEVGEQFF. The DNA for the CDR3 is TGCGCCAGCAGAGGTGTAGAAGTGGGTGAGCAGTTCTTC. The complete variable domain, with remaining parts taken from reference TRBV5-1 and TRBJ2-1, reads KAGVTQTPRYLIKTRGQQVTLSCSPISGHRSVSWYQQTPGQGLQFLFEYFSETQRNKGNFPGRFSGRQFSNSRSEMNVSTLELGDSALYLCASRGVEVGEQFFGPGTRLTVL.

The chain couples TRBV18 to TRBJ1-3; no firm D call. V lost 1 base and J 0 bases, leaving 10 bases between the germline ends. Germline-derived CDR1 and CDR2 are KGHSH and LQKENI. The CDR3 length is 16 residues. The CDR3, as DNA: TGTGCCAGCTCACCACTATCACTCAACTCTGGAAACACCATATATTTT. This gives the protein CASSPLSLNSGNTIYF.

In regard to this clonotype: One junction end disagrees with the germline gene, perhaps due to a read error. The CDR3 loop reads CSARAGTNHGYTF. The CDR3 DNA is TGCAGTGCTAGGGCGGGAACTAACCATGGCTACACCTTC. The rearrangement uses TRBV20-1 and TRBJ1-2, with no clear D. This CDR3 has 13 amino acids. The V gene's germline CDR1 is DFQATT and CDR2 SNEGSKA (reference sequence).

The chain uses TRBV6-2 or TRBV6-3 and TRBJ2-7; D gene uncertain. CDR1 and CDR2 from the germline V gene are MNHEY and SVGEGT. V was cut by 7 bases and J by 6 bases, with 13 bases left in between. This CDR3 is built from 12 residues. CDR3 sequence reads: CASTRDTAEQYF. The CDR3 DNA is TGTGCCAGCACCAGAGACACCGCCGAGCAGTACTTC.

This clonotype was seen just once. The chain joins TRBV7-2 to TRBJ1-5; maybe TRBD1 (5 bases). Germline V gives CDR1 SGHTA, CDR2 FQGNSA. The length of the CDR3 is 16 residues. Trimming left V 1 base short and J 2 bases short, with 12 bases between. The CDR3, as DNA: TGTGCCAGCAGCTTAGAGGGGCAGCAGGGCAATCAGCCCCAGCATTTT. This codes for CASSLEGQQGNQPQHF.

The chain uses TRBV3-1 and TRBJ2-4; 9 bases are shared with TRBD2. The junction had 11 bases not matched to a gene; V was cut back by 2 bases and J by 9 bases. Germline V gene lookup returns CDR1 LGHDT and CDR2 YNNKEL (reference sequence). This CDR3 has 16 amino acids. The CDR3 loop reads CASSQLVAGARIIQYF. The CDR3 coding sequence is TGTGCCAGCAGCCAATTGGTAGCGGGAGCTCGGATCATTCAGTACTTC.

This chain joins TRBV6-6 and TRBJ1-6; a weak D match, TRBD1 (5 bases). Per germline, CDR1 MNHNY and CDR2 SVGAGI (reference sequence). CDR3 length: 15 residues. V lost 1 base, J lost 6 bases, and 10 bases lay in between. In DNA form, the CDR3 reads TGTGCCAGCAGTTACTTGACAGCCAGTAATTCACCCCTCCACTTT. It encodes CASSYLTASNSPLHF.

The chain combines TRBV27 with TRBJ2-5; maybe TRBD1 (5 bases). V gave up 5 bases and J gave up 5 bases, with 12 bases separating them. The germline gives CDR1 MNHEY, CDR2 SMNVEV (reference sequence). This CDR3 spans 13 amino acids. CDR3 protein: CASSRLRAETQYF. In DNA form, the CDR3 reads TGTGCCAGCAGTCGCCTCAGGGCCGAGACCCAGTACTTC.

This chain joins TRBV5-1 and TRBJ1-1, with 7 bases aligning to TRBD1. In germline, CDR1 is SGHRS, CDR2 YFSETQ. The CDR3 is 15 residues long. The V segment lost 5 bases and the J segment 3 bases; nucleotides outside the gene matches: 10. The CDR3 loop is CASSRGGFEDTEAFF. The CDR3 DNA follows: TGCGCCAGCAGTAGAGGGGGCTTTGAGGACACTGAAGCTTTCTTT.

This rearrangement joins TRBV7-8 to TRBJ2-5, with D perhaps TRBD2 (7 bases). The CDR3 has 15 residues. From germline, CDR1 is SGHVS and CDR2 FQNEAQ. V lost 5 bases and J 9 bases, leaving 22 bases between the germline ends. The CDR3 region has the DNA TGTGCCAGCAGCCTCCCCAGTACAGGGAGGGCGGCCCAGTACTTC. Protein sequence: CASSLPSTGRAAQYF.

V is TRBV11-2 and J is TRBJ2-7, with no clear D. The germline CDR1 and CDR2 sequences are SGHAT and FQNNGV. The CDR3 has 11 amino acids. V was clipped by 5 bases and J by 12 bases, with 14 bases between them. This CDR3 is CASSEGPSPYF. CDR3 sequence (DNA): TGTGCCAGCAGCGAAGGCCCAAGCCCGTACTTC.

This clonotype occurred once. The rearrangement uses TRBV28 and TRBJ2-7; D is undetermined. Germline loops: CDR1 MDHEN, CDR2 SYDVKM. V was pared by 6 bases and J by 2 bases, with 14 bases between. The length of the CDR3 is 14 residues. The CDR3 protein is CASSSQSWTYEQYF. The CDR3 DNA reads TGTGCCAGCAGCTCCCAGAGCTGGACCTACGAGCAGTACTTC.